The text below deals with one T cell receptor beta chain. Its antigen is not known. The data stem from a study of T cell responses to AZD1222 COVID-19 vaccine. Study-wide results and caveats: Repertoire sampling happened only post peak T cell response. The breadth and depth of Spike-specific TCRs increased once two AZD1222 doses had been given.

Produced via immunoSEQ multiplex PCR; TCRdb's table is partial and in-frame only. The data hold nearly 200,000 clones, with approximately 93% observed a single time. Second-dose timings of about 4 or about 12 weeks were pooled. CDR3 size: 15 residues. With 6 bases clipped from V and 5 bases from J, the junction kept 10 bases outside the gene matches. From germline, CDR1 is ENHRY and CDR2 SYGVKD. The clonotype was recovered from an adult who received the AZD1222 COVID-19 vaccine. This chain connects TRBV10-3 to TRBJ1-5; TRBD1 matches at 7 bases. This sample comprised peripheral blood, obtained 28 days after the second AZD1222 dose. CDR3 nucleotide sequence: TGTGCCATCAGACCCGCTGACAGGGCCGATCAGCCCCAGCATTTT. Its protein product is CAIRPADRADQPQHF.